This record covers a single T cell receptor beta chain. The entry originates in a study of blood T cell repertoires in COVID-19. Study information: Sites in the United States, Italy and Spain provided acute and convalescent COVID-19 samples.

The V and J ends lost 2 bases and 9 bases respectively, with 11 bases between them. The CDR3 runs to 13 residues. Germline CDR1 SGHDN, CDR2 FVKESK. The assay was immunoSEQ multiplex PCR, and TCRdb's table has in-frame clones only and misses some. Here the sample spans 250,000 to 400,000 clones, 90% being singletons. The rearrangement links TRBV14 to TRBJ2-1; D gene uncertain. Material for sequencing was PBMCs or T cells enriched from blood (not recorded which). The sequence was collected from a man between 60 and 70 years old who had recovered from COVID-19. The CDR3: CASSQRVRSEQFF. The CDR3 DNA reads TGTGCCAGCAGCCAACGGGTCCGTAGTGAGCAGTTCTTC.